Presented here are 12 T cell receptor beta chains from one specimen sequenced in a study of blood T cell repertoires in COVID-19. TCRdb's copy holds only in-frame clones and misses some; the assay was immunoSEQ multiplex PCR. The data hold around 260,000 clones, with around 87% observed a single time. The specimen was peripheral blood. These receptor sequences come from a woman aged 40 to 50 who had recovered from COVID-19.

The genes are TRBV6-5 and TRBJ2-5; TRBD1 agrees at 7 bases. The V segment lost 0 bases and the J segment 5 bases; nucleotides outside the gene matches: 6. The V gene's germline CDR1 is MNHEY and CDR2 SVGAGI. CDR3 size: 15 residues. The CDR3 nucleotides are TGTGCCAGCAGTTACTCGACAGGGAGCAGGGAGACCCAGTACTTC. Amino acids: CASSYSTGSRETQYF.

The chain has TRBV4-1 and TRBJ1-6; possible D gene TRBD1, 5 bases. The CDR3 length is 16 residues. Per germline, CDR1 MGHRA and CDR2 YSYEKL. V lost 1 base to trimming and J lost 7 bases, with 14 bases between them. The DNA for the CDR3 is TGCGCCAGCAGCCAAGCGTCTCCCCCAGGGAATTCACCCCTCCACTTT. It translates to CASSQASPPGNSPLHF.

V and J are TRBV11-2 and TRBJ1-1; no definite D call. This CDR3 comprises 16 residues. V lost 6 bases, J lost 0 bases, and 17 bases lay in between. Germline values: CDR1 SGHAT, CDR2 FQNNGV. CDR3 nucleotides: TGTGCCAGCAGTCGGGCGATTGGGAGATTGAACACTGAAGCTTTCTTT. Translating gives CASSRAIGRLNTEAFF.

The chain employs TRBV19 and TRBJ1-4; 8 bases agree with TRBD1. Germline CDR1 LNHDA, CDR2 SQIVND (reference sequence). The CDR3 is 16 residues long. V shed 6 bases, J shed 6 bases, and the junction held 12 bases outside the gene matches. CDR3 protein: CASSFRPGTGDEKLFF. The CDR3 coding sequence is TGTGCCAGTAGCTTTAGACCCGGGACAGGAGATGAAAAACTGTTTTTT.

The rearrangement uses TRBV2 and TRBJ2-5; D is ambiguous. The germline gives CDR1 SNHLY, CDR2 FYNNEI. With 1 base removed from V and 3 bases from J, the gap between germline ends came to 6 bases. The CDR3 loop spans 13 amino acids. CDR3 sequence reads: CASSEETEETQYF. The DNA of the CDR3 is TGTGCCAGCAGTGAAGAAACAGAAGAGACCCAGTACTTC.

The chain links TRBV3-1 (or the pseudogene TRBV3-2) to TRBJ2-6, with TRBD1 identical over 9 bases. CDR1 and CDR2 from the germline V gene are LGHDT and YNNKEL (reference sequence). This CDR3 has 17 residues. V lost 1 base, J lost 3 bases, and 4 bases stayed unmatched. The CDR3 here is CASSQAGQGFGANVLTF. CDR3 in DNA: TGTGCCAGCAGCCAAGCGGGACAGGGATTTGGGGCCAACGTCCTGACTTTC.

The V call is TRBV9, the J call TRBJ1-6; the D is unclear. V was trimmed by 2 bases and J by 9 bases, leaving 6 bases between them. The CDR3 covers 12 residues. Germline V gene sequence: CDR1 SGDLS, CDR2 YYNGEE. This chain's CDR3 is CASSVSSSPLHF. The CDR3 bases are TGTGCCAGCAGCGTTAGTTCTTCACCCCTCCACTTT.

The chain has TRBV9 and TRBJ1-3, with 7 bases aligning to TRBD1. This CDR3 has 15 residues. CDR1 and CDR2 from the germline V gene are SGDLS and YYNGEE. Losses at the gene ends were 4 bases for V and 4 bases for J; bases not matched to a gene: 8. As DNA, the CDR3 is TGTGCCAGCAGCTCTAGTGGGACAGAAGGAAACACCATATATTTT. This sequence encodes CASSSSGTEGNTIYF.

The V gene is TRBV2, the J gene TRBJ2-5; TRBD2 aligns across 11 bases. The CDR3 length is 16 residues. Per the germline V gene, CDR1 is SNHLY and CDR2 is FYNNEI. With V trimmed by 7 bases and J by 5 bases, 12 bases remained unmatched. CDR3 in amino acids: CASTRSPSGGTETQYF. The CDR3 bases are TGTGCCAGCACCCGTTCCCCTAGCGGGGGGACGGAGACCCAGTACTTC. The whole variable domain, remainder taken from reference TRBV2 and TRBJ2-5, is EPEVTQTPSHQVTQMGQEVILRCVPISNHLYFYWYRQILGQKVEFLVSFYNNEISEKSEIFDDQFSVERPDGSNFTLKIRSTKLEDSAMYFCASTRSPSGGTETQYFGPGTRLLVL.

The chain recombines TRBV25-1 with TRBJ1-2, with 8 bases matching TRBD1. Germline assignment: CDR1 MGHDK and CDR2 SYGVNS. J gave up 6 bases and V 7 bases, and 13 bases lay outside the gene matches. CDR3 length equals 15 residues. CDR3 loop: CASTPHGTGNHGYTF. The CDR3 DNA is TGTGCCAGCACCCCCCACGGGACAGGAAACCATGGCTACACCTTC.

V is TRBV30 and J is TRBJ2-1, with a possible D match to TRBD1 (6 bases). The CDR3 consists of 14 residues. Trimming took off 3 bases at V and 7 bases at J, with 16 bases between the two ends. Germline V lookup: CDR1 GTSNPN, CDR2 SVGIG (reference sequence). Here the CDR3 reads CAWSRNVQGNEQFF. In DNA, the CDR3 is TGTGCCTGGAGCCGGAACGTACAGGGTAATGAGCAGTTCTTC. Full variable domain (remainder filled in from reference TRBV30 and TRBJ2-1): SQTIHQWPATLVQPVGSPLSLECTVEGTSNPNLYWYRQAAGRGLQLLFYSVGIGQISSEVPQNLSASRPQDRQFILSSKKLLLSDSGFYLCAWSRNVQGNEQFFGPGTRLTVL.

V and J are TRBV20-1 and TRBJ2-7, with 7 bases fitting TRBD2. The CDR3 loop spans 14 amino acids. V lost 5 bases and J lost 0; bases outside the gene matches: 7. The germline V gene has CDR1 DFQATT and CDR2 SNEGSKA (reference sequence). As DNA, the CDR3 is TGCAGTGCTGGTGGGGGGGGTCCCTCCTACGAGCAGTACTTC. It translates to CSAGGGGPSYEQYF.